Each of the 32 T cell receptor beta chains below was sequenced from the same sample in a study of blood T cells in healthy people across ages. A sample-barcoded 5' primer and a J-beta primer mix were used in a second PCR of roughly 7 to 11 cycles. TCRdb processed the 5' RACE reads anew with MiXCR; each CDR3 protein has one entry. The data show about 1.8 million distinct CDR3 sequences, less than 50% seen once. What was sequenced was blood. Receptors were obtained from a woman aged 40 to 50 in good health.

This clonotype was counted between two and nine times. The CDR3 here is CASSRGTVDTGELFF. Written as DNA, the CDR3 is TGCGCCAGCAGCCGGGGTACCGTTGACACCGGGGAGCTGTTTTTT. The genes are TRBV4-3 and TRBJ2-2, with no clear D. The V and J ends lost 4 bases and 3 bases respectively, with 12 bases between them. The CDR3 is 15 amino acids. CDR1 LGHNA and CDR2 YSLEER come from the germline V gene.

The rearrangement links TRBV29-1 to TRBJ2-7; a weak D match, TRBD1 (5 bases). This CDR3 contains 12 residues. V lost 4 bases to trimming and J lost 3 bases, with 10 bases between them. Germline V gene lookup returns CDR1 SQVTM and CDR2 ANQGSEA. CDR3 sequence: CSVGRAHYEQYF. DNA of the CDR3: TGCAGCGTTGGCAGGGCTCACTACGAGCAGTACTTC.

The chain joins TRBV7-9 to TRBJ1-2; 7 bases line up with TRBD1. The V segment lost 5 bases and the J segment 1 base; nucleotides outside the gene matches: 7. The CDR3 has 15 amino acids. Per germline, CDR1 SEHNR and CDR2 FQNEAQ (reference sequence). CDR3 sequence (DNA): TGTGCCAGCAGCCCCCATGGACAGGTTAACTATGGCTACACCTTC. Translation: CASSPHGQVNYGYTF.

The J gene is TRBJ1-1, the V gene TRBV5-1; D not certain. The germline V gene has CDR1 SGHRS and CDR2 YFSETQ. The V end lost 4 bases, the J end lost 4 bases, and 11 bases lay between the germline ends. The CDR3 is made up of 13 amino acids. Written as DNA, the CDR3 is TGCGCCAGCAGCGTGACCCCCAGCACTGAAGCTTTCTTT. It codes for CASSVTPSTEAFF.

On this clonotype: With a much larger clone just one base away, this may be a read error. V gene TRBV6-5 combines with J gene TRBJ2-6; TRBD1 is a possible D gene (6 bases). CDR1 is MNHEY and CDR2 is SVGAGI in the germline V gene. V was shortened by 2 bases and J by 3 bases, with 8 bases between the two germline ends. CDR3 length: 15 amino acids. The CDR3 sequence is CASSYEGDGANVLTF. DNA for the CDR3: TGTGCCAGCAGTTACGAGGGGGATGGGGCCAACGTCCTGACTTTC.

This clonotype appeared a single time. The J gene is TRBJ1-2, the V gene TRBV6-1; 7 bases are shared with TRBD1. CDR3 length equals 15 residues. The germline CDR1 and CDR2 sequences are MNHNS and SASEGT. Losses at the gene ends were 3 bases for V and 0 bases for J; bases not matched to a gene: 4. The CDR3 region has the DNA TGTGCCAGCAGTGAGGGACAGAATCCTAACTATGGCTACACCTTC. Protein: CASSEGQNPNYGYTF.

This clonotype occurred a few times. This chain connects TRBV6-6 to TRBJ2-1; a weak D match, TRBD2 (7 bases). Trimming pared 8 bases from V and 0 bases from J, leaving 11 bases between. Germline V gene sequence: CDR1 MNHNY, CDR2 SVGAGI (reference sequence). The CDR3 is 14 amino acids. CDR3 region: CASGGAFSYNEQFF. CDR3 sequence (DNA): TGTGCCAGCGGGGGGGCCTTCTCCTACAATGAGCAGTTCTTC.

The rearrangement links TRBV29-1 to TRBJ2-1; TRBD2 agrees at 7 bases. Germline trimming cut 3 bases from V and 12 bases from J; bases unmatched to any gene: 5. Germline V CDR1 and CDR2: SQVTM, ANQGSEA. This CDR3 comprises 11 residues. The CDR3 DNA reads TGCAGCGTTGACGCCGGGGAGGGGCAGTTCTTC. Protein product: CSVDAGEGQFF.

There are a few counts of this clonotype. The chain couples TRBV6-1 to TRBJ2-5; D possibly uses TRBD1 or TRBD2 (5 bases each). The germline V and J ends were trimmed by 2 bases and 5 bases, with 12 bases remaining between them. The germline CDR1 and CDR2 sequences are MNHNS and SASEGT. The CDR3 length is 14 residues. Here the CDR3 DNA reads TGTGCCAGCAGTGAACATGAGGGGCGGGAGACCCAGTACTTC. The encoded protein is CASSEHEGRETQYF.

The chain is built from TRBV20-1 and TRBJ1-5; no definite D call. The germline V gene encodes CDR1 DFQATT and CDR2 SNEGSKA (reference sequence). The V and J ends lost 4 bases and 3 bases respectively, with 13 bases between them. The CDR3 covers 14 residues. CDR3 DNA sequence: TGCAGTGCTAACCCCCTGGAGACCAATCAGCCCCAGCATTTT. Its translation: CSANPLETNQPQHF.

The chain has TRBV25-1 and TRBJ2-3, with a weak D call TRBD2 (6 bases). CDR3 size: 16 residues. Germline values: CDR1 MGHDK, CDR2 SYGVNS. Trimming shortened V by 1 base and J by 0 bases, and 11 bases separated the two germline ends. The CDR3 spells CASSEWGRISTDTQYF. DNA of the CDR3: TGTGCCAGCAGTGAATGGGGGAGGATTAGCACAGATACGCAGTATTTT.

The chain recombines TRBV28 with TRBJ2-2; weak D call: TRBD2 (5 bases). The CDR3 loop spans 12 amino acids. Germline V gives CDR1 MDHEN, CDR2 SYDVKM. Trimming took off 7 bases at V and 7 bases at J, with 10 bases between the two ends. CDR3 protein: CASTSPNGELFF. CDR3 DNA sequence: TGTGCCAGCACTAGCCCTAACGGGGAGCTGTTTTTT.

The chain employs TRBV28 and TRBJ1-5; the D gene is possibly TRBD1 (6 bases). This CDR3 has 12 residues. In germline, CDR1 is MDHEN, CDR2 SYDVKM. Trimming cost V 7 bases and J 8 bases, with 12 bases left between them. The CDR3 here is CASTIPGEPQHF. The CDR3, as DNA: TGTGCCAGCACAATCCCAGGGGAGCCCCAGCATTTT.

This chain links TRBV4-1 with TRBJ1-2, with D unclear. CDR3 length: 15 residues. The V end was cut by 1 base, the J end by 0 bases, with 9 bases between. Per the germline V gene, CDR1 is MGHRA and CDR2 is YSYEKL. CDR3 sequence reads: CASSQVQNSNYGYTF. The CDR3 nucleotides read TGCGCCAGCAGCCAAGTCCAAAATTCTAACTATGGCTACACCTTC.

V usage is TRBV5-5 and J usage is TRBJ2-3, with D perhaps TRBD2 (7 bases). This CDR3 is built from 16 residues. CDR1 SGHKS and CDR2 YYEKEE come from the germline V gene (reference sequence). Trimming took off 5 bases at V and 1 base at J, with 17 bases between the two ends. The CDR3 bases are TGTGCCAGCAGGTCCCCGGTAGGGGGGGGCACAGATACGCAGTATTTT. Translating it yields CASRSPVGGGTDTQYF.

The rearrangement links TRBV20-1 to TRBJ2-3; 9 positions agree with TRBD1. With V trimmed by 6 bases and J by 5 bases, 6 bases remained unmatched. This CDR3 spans 13 amino acids. Germline V lookup: CDR1 DFQATT, CDR2 SNEGSKA (reference sequence). The CDR3 sequence: CSAPGQGRDTQYF. In DNA form, the CDR3 reads TGCAGTGCCCCGGGACAGGGAAGAGATACGCAGTATTTT.

The rearrangement uses TRBV18 and TRBJ2-4; 8 bases align to TRBD1. TRBJ2-5 matches the DNA end more closely, so the J call is doubtful. CDR1 is KGHSH and CDR2 is LQKENI in the germline V gene. The CDR3 loop spans 15 amino acids. CDR3 residues: CASSRGTGSGETQYF. CDR3 sequence (DNA): TGTGCCAGCTCACGCGGGACAGGAAGTGGAGAGACCCAGTACTTC.

The chain has TRBV6-5 and TRBJ2-5; D ambiguous. Germline V gene sequence: CDR1 MNHEY, CDR2 SVGAGI. Deletions cut 5 bases from V and 5 bases from J, with 12 bases between. This CDR3 has 13 residues. This CDR3 is CASSLPGWETQYF. CDR3 nucleotide sequence: TGTGCCAGCAGTCTCCCCGGTTGGGAGACCCAGTACTTC.

The chain links TRBV20-1 to TRBJ2-3; 10 nucleotides line up with TRBD2. Losses at the gene ends were 0 bases for V and 0 bases for J; bases not matched to a gene: 15. Germline CDR1 reads DFQATT; CDR2 reads SNEGSKA (reference sequence). The CDR3 contains 20 residues. The DNA of the CDR3 is TGCAGTGCTAGAGATCTTGCGCGTAGCGGGGGGTCTTTTAGCACAGATACGCAGTATTTT. Encoded protein: CSARDLARSGGSFSTDTQYF.

The V call is TRBV7-2, the J call TRBJ2-1; D ambiguous. The germline gives CDR1 SGHTA, CDR2 FQGNSA. V lost 0 bases and J lost 2, with 20 bases in between. There are 19 residues in the CDR3. The CDR3 DNA reads TGTGCCAGCAGCTTAGCGTCCCCCCTCAGGACGAAACCCTACAATGAGCAGTTCTTC. The encoded protein is CASSLASPLRTKPYNEQFF.

The chain carries TRBV15 and TRBJ1-2; D perhaps matches TRBD1 (5 bases). This CDR3 comprises 14 residues. The V end lost 3 bases, the J end lost 8 bases, and 16 bases lay between the germline ends. Germline V gene data show CDR1 as LNHNV and CDR2 as YYDKDF (reference sequence). CDR3 nucleotides: TGTGCCACCAGCAGCCCCAGAGACGGGGGAGGCTACACCTTC. Translated: CATSSPRDGGGYTF.

This clonotype was observed a few times. The gene calls are TRBV6-5 and TRBJ2-1; 9 bases are a match to TRBD1. The V gene's germline CDR1 is MNHEY and CDR2 SVGAGI. The CDR3 loop spans 16 amino acids. The V gene end was trimmed by 0 bases and the J gene end by 7 bases; junction bases not matched to a gene: 7. The CDR3 sequence is CASSYSGTGRGNEQFF. CDR3 sequence (DNA): TGTGCCAGCAGTTACTCCGGGACAGGGCGAGGTAATGAGCAGTTCTTC.

The chain links TRBV20-1 to TRBJ2-1, with D hard to call. The assigned J gene may be wrong: the sequence end matches TRBJ2-7 better. CDR1 and CDR2 (germline): DFQATT, SNEGSKA (reference sequence). This CDR3 spans 11 amino acids. The CDR3 coding sequence is TGCAGTGCTAGTGTAAACGACGAGCAGTACTTC. This translates into CSASVNDEQYF.

This clonotype was counted only a few times. The rearrangement uses TRBV10-3 and TRBJ2-5, with 10 nucleotides matching TRBD1. The CDR3 is 14 residues long. Germline V gene data show CDR1 as ENHRY and CDR2 as SYGVKD. The ends lost 6 bases at V and 1 base at J; junction bases unmatched: 2. The CDR3 DNA reads as TGTGCCATCAGAGGGACAGGGGTCCAAGAGACCCAGTACTTC. Translation: CAIRGTGVQETQYF.

This chain links TRBV6-4 with TRBJ2-3; no definite D call. This CDR3 is built from 14 residues. The germline CDR1 and CDR2 sequences are MRHNA and SNTAGT. Trimming left V 8 bases short and J 0 bases short, with 12 bases between. DNA for the CDR3: TGTGCCAGCTCTACTTTGGCTAGCACAGATACGCAGTATTTT. Translation: CASSTLASTDTQYF.

The chain joins TRBV7-2 to TRBJ2-3, with 10 nucleotides matching TRBD2. This CDR3 has 17 amino acids. CDR1 and CDR2 (germline): SGHTA, FQGNSA. V trimming: 0 bases; J trimming: 4 bases; junction bases outside the gene matches: 7. The CDR3 nucleotides read TGTGCCAGCAGCTTAGCCTCCCTAGCGGGGGTGCCAGATACGCAGTATTTT. As protein: CASSLASLAGVPDTQYF. Using reference TRBV7-2 and TRBJ2-3 for the parts outside the CDR3, the full variable domain is GAGVSQSPSNKVTEKGKDVELRCDPISGHTALYWYRQSLGQGLEFLIYFQGNSAPDKSGLPSDRFSAERTGGSVSTLTIQRTQQEDSAVYLCASSLASLAGVPDTQYFGPGTRLTVL.

The chain joins TRBV27 to TRBJ1-5, with a tentative D call TRBD1 (6 bases). Trimming left V 3 bases short and J 7 bases short, with 13 bases between. In germline, CDR1 is MNHEY, CDR2 SMNVEV (reference sequence). This CDR3 is built from 14 residues. CDR3 sequence (DNA): TGTGCCAGCAGTTTGGGCAGGGGAGGCCAGCCCCAGCATTTT. This sequence encodes CASSLGRGGQPQHF.

This clonotype was found a few times. V usage is TRBV20-1 and J usage is TRBJ2-1; no definite D call. The CDR3 has 14 residues. Trimming removed 3 bases at V and 0 bases at J, with 9 bases between. The germline CDR1 and CDR2 sequences are DFQATT and SNEGSKA (reference sequence). The CDR3 nucleotides are TGCAGTGCTAGGGTCCTGAGCTCCTACAATGAGCAGTTCTTC. Protein: CSARVLSSYNEQFF.

This clonotype was seen ten or more times. The chain joins TRBV19 to TRBJ2-7, with 10 bases that match TRBD1. This CDR3 is 16 amino acids long. CDR1 and CDR2 (germline): LNHDA, SQIVND (reference sequence). With 5 bases clipped from V and 7 bases from J, the junction kept 14 bases outside the gene matches. CDR3 sequence reads: CASSHLTAGTGEEQYF. The CDR3 DNA is TGTGCCAGTAGTCACCTGACAGCCGGGACAGGGGAAGAGCAGTACTTC. Combining the CDR3 with reference TRBV19 and TRBJ2-7 gives the whole variable domain DGGITQSPKYLFRKEGQNVTLSCEQNLNHDAMYWYRQDPGQGLRLIYYSQIVNDFQKGDIAEGYSVSREKKESFPLTVTSAQKNPTAFYLCASSHLTAGTGEEQYFGPGTRLTVT.

In this sample, this clonotype turned up a few times. This chain links TRBV6-5 with TRBJ2-4, with D maybe TRBD2 (6 bases). The germline CDR1 and CDR2 sequences are MNHEY and SVGAGI. V was shortened by 2 bases and J by 6 bases, with 8 bases between the two germline ends. This CDR3 region has 13 residues. Here the CDR3 reads CASSYQGGNIQYF. The CDR3 nucleotides are TGTGCCAGCAGTTACCAGGGAGGAAACATTCAGTACTTC.

CDR3 in DNA: TGTGCCAGCAGCCCGACGACAGGGAAGGGCAATGAGCAGTTCTTC. It is translated as CASSPTTGKGNEQFF. The gene calls are TRBV11-2 and TRBJ2-1, with 7 positions matching TRBD1. Per the germline V gene, CDR1 is SGHAT and CDR2 is FQNNGV. CDR3 length equals 15 residues. Germline trimming cut 5 bases from V and 6 bases from J; bases unmatched to any gene: 10.

This chain connects TRBV6-6 to TRBJ1-4, with D possibly TRBD1 on 5 matching bases. The CDR3 loop spans 13 amino acids. Per the germline V gene, CDR1 is MNHNY and CDR2 is SVGAGI (reference sequence). The V end lost 7 bases, the J end lost 6 bases, and 12 bases lay between the germline ends. This chain's CDR3 is CASTGRGDEKLFF. In DNA form, the CDR3 reads TGTGCCAGCACGGGGAGGGGTGATGAAAAACTGTTTTTT.